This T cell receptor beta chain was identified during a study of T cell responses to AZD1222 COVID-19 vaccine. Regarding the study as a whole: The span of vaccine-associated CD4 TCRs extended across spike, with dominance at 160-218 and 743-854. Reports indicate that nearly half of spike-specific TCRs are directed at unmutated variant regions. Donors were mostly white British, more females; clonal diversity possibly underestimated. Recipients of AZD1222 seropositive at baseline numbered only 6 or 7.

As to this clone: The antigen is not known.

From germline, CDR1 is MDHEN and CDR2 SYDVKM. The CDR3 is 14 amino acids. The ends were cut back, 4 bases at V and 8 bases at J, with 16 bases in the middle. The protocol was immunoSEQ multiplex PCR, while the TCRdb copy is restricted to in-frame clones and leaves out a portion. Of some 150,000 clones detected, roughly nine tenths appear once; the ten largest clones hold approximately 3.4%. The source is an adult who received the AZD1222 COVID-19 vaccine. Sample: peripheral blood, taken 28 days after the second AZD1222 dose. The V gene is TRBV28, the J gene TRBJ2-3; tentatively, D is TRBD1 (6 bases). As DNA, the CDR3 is TGTGCCAGCAGTTCAGGGGAGCCTCGGGGTACGCAGTATTTT. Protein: CASSSGEPRGTQYF.